A selection of T cell receptor beta chains follows, all from one sample in a study of response to subunit inactivated influenza vaccine. From the RT-PCR reads, TCRdb called clonotypes with MiXCR, one entry per CDR3 protein. This table holds roughly 650,000 distinct CDR3 sequences, more than 15% found once. Sequenced here: PBMCs from blood, sampled 11 to 12 days after vaccination. The receptors originated from a man between 50 and 59 years old who received an inactivated influenza vaccine. Each CDR3 is given with its conserved first and last residue. The D gene is left open where the match is weak. Part of the rows lack a size; the others show once, few, many or a class for expanded clones.

cdr3_nt,cdr3_aa,clone_size,v_call,j_call,d_call
TGTGCCATCAGTGCAACAGGGGCGACTGAAGCTTTCTTT,CAISATGATEAFF,few,TRBV10-3,TRBJ1-1,TRBD1
TGTGCCAGCAACCCGGACTATCTGAACACTGAAGCTTTCTTT,CASNPDYLNTEAFF,few,TRBV6-1,TRBJ1-1,.
TGTGCCAGCGGGGCGACAGGTCCCAACACTGAAGCTTTCTTT,CASGATGPNTEAFF,.,TRBV12-3/TRBV12-4,TRBJ1-1,.
TGCGCCAGCAGTGGGCCGGGAAGGTTGGATGAGCAGTTCTTC,CASSGPGRLDEQFF,few,TRBV10-2,TRBJ2-1,.
TGTGCCAGCAGTGAAGTGGCCACAGATACGCAGTATTTT,CASSEVATDTQYF,.,TRBV2,TRBJ2-3,.
TGTGCCAGCAGCTTCCACAGGGGAGCCGAGACCCAGTACTTC,CASSFHRGAETQYF,many,TRBV7-8,TRBJ2-5,TRBD1
TGTGCCAGCAGTCCGGACAGGGCTGGGCAGCCCCAGCATTTT,CASSPDRAGQPQHF,.,TRBV28,TRBJ1-5,TRBD1
TGTGCCAGTGATCGAGAGGGAAGGTCAGAACCCTTGAACACTGAAGCTTTCTTT,CASDREGRSEPLNTEAFF,.,TRBV9,TRBJ1-1,.
TGTGCCAGCAGCCCCGGGCCGTTTAACTCCTACGAGCAGTACTTC,CASSPGPFNSYEQYF,few,TRBV7-2,TRBJ2-7,.
TGTGCCAGCAGTGATGGGGACTATATTTCGGATACGCAGTATTTT,CASSDGDYISDTQYF,.,TRBV2,TRBJ2-3,TRBD2
TGTGCCAGCAGCTTTCGGGCCGCTATTCAGTACTTC,CASSFRAAIQYF,many,TRBV12-3/TRBV12-4,TRBJ2-4,.
TGTGCCAGCAGTTCAGGGCCAGGAAGAAATTCACCCCTCCACTTT,CASSSGPGRNSPLHF,once,TRBV6-5,TRBJ1-6,.
TGCAGCGTTAAACCGGGACAGGGCTCCTACGAGCAGTACTTC,CSVKPGQGSYEQYF,few,TRBV29-1,TRBJ2-7,TRBD1
TGTGCCAGCAGCTTCGTCGGGGGAGGGCCCTACGAGCAGTACTTC,CASSFVGGGPYEQYF,many,TRBV7-2,TRBJ2-7,TRBD2
TGTGCCAGCAGCCAAGCGGTAGTCCAAGATACGCAGTATTTT,CASSQAVVQDTQYF,.,TRBV4-2,TRBJ2-3,.
TGCAGCCCGGGACAGGGAAGAACTGAAGCTTTCTTT,CSPGQGRTEAFF,few,TRBV20-1,TRBJ1-1,TRBD1
TGTGCCAGCAGCGAGGGACTCGTATCCTACGAGCAGTACTTC,CASSEGLVSYEQYF,.,TRBV28,TRBJ2-7,.
TGTGCCAGCAGCGTGCAGGGTACCACCGGGGAGCTGTTTTTT,CASSVQGTTGELFF,many,TRBV9,TRBJ2-2,.
TGTGCCAGCTCACCGCCGGCTCCCTACGAGCAGTACTTC,CASSPPAPYEQYF,.,TRBV18,TRBJ2-7,.
TGTGCCAGCAGCCAATCGGACGGCAGGGGCAACACTGAAGCTTTCTTT,CASSQSDGRGNTEAFF,few,TRBV7-2,TRBJ1-1,.